This passage covers 10 T cell receptor beta chains from one sample sequenced in a study of identical twins. TCRdb passed the 5' RACE reads through MiXCR, listing each CDR3 protein once. Of 350,000 or so distinct CDR3 sequences in the sample, approximately 8.7% were seen once. Source material: naive T cells sorted from blood. The receptors were sampled from a woman aged 45-60 years in good health.

Many counts were recorded for this clonotype. The rearrangement joins TRBV5-1 to TRBJ2-1, with D possibly TRBD2 on 5 matching bases. The V and J ends lost 6 bases and 6 bases respectively, with 19 bases between them. The length of the CDR3 is 15 residues. In germline, CDR1 is SGHRS, CDR2 YFSETQ. The DNA of the CDR3 is TGCGCCAGCACCGATATAGTCCGTCGGGGCAATGAGCAGTTCTTC. Translation gives CASTDIVRRGNEQFF.

This clonotype was counted a few times. Germline is not matched at one junction end, which may reflect a read error. This chain links TRBV7-8 with TRBJ2-7; 8 nucleotides align to TRBD2. Germline V gene lookup returns CDR1 SGHVS and CDR2 FQNEAQ. The length of the CDR3 is 13 residues. The CDR3: CASSIAGPYEQYF. CDR3 nucleotides: TGTGCCAGCAGCATAGCGGGACCCTACGAGCAGTACTTC.

In its sample, this clonotype was seen a few times. The chain is built from TRBV12-3 or TRBV12-4 and TRBJ2-7; no clear D gene. V was pared by 3 bases and J by 5 bases, with 5 bases between. This CDR3 has 11 amino acids. CDR3 coding DNA: TGTGCCAGCAGTTTGGAGAACGAGCAGTACTTC. Protein product: CASSLENEQYF.

Only a few counts were recorded for this clonotype. The rearrangement joins TRBV20-1 to TRBJ1-3; D ambiguous. The CDR3 consists of 15 residues. CDR1 and CDR2 (germline): DFQATT, SNEGSKA (reference sequence). V was pared by 0 bases and J by 4 bases, with 13 bases between. CDR3 bases: TGCAGTGCTAGAGATAGTCACGGAAAGGGAAACACCATATATTTT. Its protein product is CSARDSHGKGNTIYF.

This clonotype was detected a few times. V is TRBV11-2 and J is TRBJ2-3, with TRBD2 matching over 9 bases. CDR3 length: 14 amino acids. Germline V CDR1 and CDR2: SGHAT, FQNNGV. The junction had 7 bases not matched to a gene; V was cut back by 5 bases and J by 7 bases. The CDR3 DNA reads TGTGCCAGCAGCGGTAGCGGGAGAGTAAATACGCAGTATTTT. It yields the protein CASSGSGRVNTQYF. The full variable domain, its missing parts supplied by reference TRBV11-2 and TRBJ2-3, is EAGVAQSPRYKIIEKRQSVAFWCNPISGHATLYWYQQILGQGPKLLIQFQNNGVVDDSQLPKDRFSAERLKGVDSTLKIQPAKLEDSAVYLCASSGSGRVNTQYFGPGTRLTVL.

This clonotype was seen many times. The chain has TRBV12-3 or TRBV12-4 and TRBJ1-3; D unresolved. The V end was cut by 3 bases, the J end by 0 bases, with 9 bases between. The CDR3 runs 15 residues. Here the CDR3 DNA reads TGTGCCAGCAGTTTTGGACGGAACTCTGGAAACACCATATATTTT. The encoded protein is CASSFGRNSGNTIYF.

This clonotype was recorded a few times. The chain employs TRBV27 and TRBJ2-7; 10 bases agree with TRBD2. Germline CDR1 is MNHEY and CDR2 is SMNVEV (reference sequence). The V and J ends lost 2 bases and 7 bases, in that order; junction bases with no gene match: 5. The CDR3 has 14 residues. DNA of the CDR3: TGTGCCAGCAGTTTACTAGCGGGAGCGGGTGAGCAGTACTTC. It specifies CASSLLAGAGEQYF.

The V call is TRBV5-1, the J call TRBJ1-1, with TRBD1 matching over 8 bases. The CDR3 has 13 amino acids. CDR1 and CDR2 (germline): SGHRS, YFSETQ. With V trimmed by 3 bases and J by 8 bases, 6 bases remained unmatched. The DNA for the CDR3 is TGCGCCAGCAGCTATACAGGGGGGTTGGAAGCTTTCTTT. It translates to CASSYTGGLEAFF. Together with reference TRBV5-1 and TRBJ1-1, the CDR3 gives the full variable domain: KAGVTQTPRYLIKTRGQQVTLSCSPISGHRSVSWYQQTPGQGLQFLFEYFSETQRNKGNFPGRFSGRQFSNSRSEMNVSTLELGDSALYLCASSYTGGLEAFFGQGTRLTVV.

This clonotype has only a few counts. V usage is TRBV12-3 or TRBV12-4 and J usage is TRBJ2-3; no definite D call. V shed 4 bases and J shed 4 bases, with 12 bases lying between them. The CDR3 runs 14 residues. The CDR3 sequence is CASSYTSAADTQYF. In nucleotides, the CDR3 is TGTGCCAGCAGTTACACCTCCGCTGCAGATACGCAGTATTTT.

Note on this clonotype: One base away lies a much larger clone, so this may be a sequencing read error. The chain combines TRBV5-1 with TRBJ1-1; possible D gene TRBD1, 6 bases. Trimming cost V 0 bases and J 11 bases, with 11 bases left between them. Germline loops: CDR1 SGHRS, CDR2 YFSETQ. The CDR3 totals 12 residues. CDR3 protein: CASSLEGVSAFF. CDR3 in DNA: TGCGCCAGCAGCTTGGAGGGGGTCTCGGCTTTCTTT.